This T cell receptor (beta chain) derives from a study of blood T cell repertoires in COVID-19. Per germline, CDR1 DFQATT and CDR2 SNEGSKA (reference sequence). V lost 5 bases to trimming and J lost 9 bases, with 11 bases between them. CDR3 size: 11 residues. Original processing methods: Reference gene primer amplification yielded estimated nucleated cell counts. The assay was immunoSEQ multiplex PCR, and TCRdb's table has in-frame clones only and misses some. Clonal size and the V and J genes are those of that table, whereas D and trimming came from the DNA. The table lists roughly 300,000 clones, approximately 91% of them singletons.

The clonotype comes from a woman between 35 and 50 years old with acute COVID-19. Sequencing was performed on PBMCs or T cells enriched from blood (not recorded which). The chain recombines TRBV20-1 with TRBJ2-1, with D perhaps TRBD1 (6 bases). The DNA of the CDR3 is TGCAGTGCTCTACAGGGTAGTGAGCAGTTCTTC. Protein: CSALQGSEQFF.